The rows below give T cell receptor beta chains drawn from one sample of a study of blood T cells in healthy people across ages. TCRdb re-derived calls from the 5' RACE reads in MiXCR, one entry per CDR3 protein. The profile shows about 1,800,000 distinct CDR3 sequences, over 25% of them singletons. The sample comprised blood. These receptors all stem from a woman in her 30s in good health. Each CDR3 is given with its conserved first and last residue. Each record gives: J gene, V gene, CDR3 length, clone size, D gene, CDR3 DNA, CDR3 protein. D genes are given only for firm matches. Only some rows state a clone size, as once, few, many or a class for expanded clones.

TRBJ2-3 TRBV5-1 16 NA NA TGCGCCAGCAGCTTCTATAGCGAGATCGCCACAGATACGCAGTATTTT CASSFYSEIATDTQYF
TRBJ2-4 TRBV5-1 17 few NA TGCGCCAGCAGCAAGGGACTCATGGATGGGGCCAAAAACATTCAGTACTTC CASSKGLMDGAKNIQYF
TRBJ2-3 TRBV25-1 14 NA NA TGTGCCAGCAGTGAATCACACGGCACAGATACGCAGTATTTT CASSESHGTDTQYF
TRBJ2-7 TRBV20-1 15 NA NA TGCAGTGCTAGAGATTCCGCAAGCTCCTACAATGAGCAGTACTTC CSARDSASSYNEQYF
TRBJ2-1 TRBV5-1 16 NA TRBD2 TGCGCCAGCAGCGGAAGGGGACTAGCGGGAGGAGAAGAGCAGTTCTTC CASSGRGLAGGEEQFF
TRBJ1-2 TRBV10-2 16 NA NA TGCGCCAGCAGTGAGTCAAGAGGCGGTATTAACTATGGCTACACCTTC CASSESRGGINYGYTF
TRBJ2-7 TRBV18 13 many NA TGTGCCAGCAGTCCCCGGGGATCCTACGAGCAGTACTTC CASSPRGSYEQYF
TRBJ2-1 TRBV29-1 16 few TRBD2 TGCAGCGTCGACCCGACTAGCGGGGGGCTAAGGAATGAGCAGTTCTTC CSVDPTSGGLRNEQFF
TRBJ2-1 TRBV6-6 13 NA NA TGTGCCAGCAGTTATCGGGGTTTAGGAGAGCAGTTCTTC CASSYRGLGEQFF
TRBJ2-2 TRBV28 14 NA TRBD2 TGTGCCAGCAGTTGGGGGGGTGGCACCGGGGAGCTGTTTTTT CASSWGGGTGELFF
TRBJ2-1 TRBV20-1 11 NA NA TGCAGTGCTAGAGCTAGCGATGAGCAGTTCTTC CSARASDEQFF
TRBJ1-4 TRBV9 16 NA TRBD1 TGTGCCAGCAGCCCTTCGGGGGGACAGGTTAATGAAAAACTGTTTTTT CASSPSGGQVNEKLFF
TRBJ2-1 TRBV11-2 14 NA TRBD2 TGTGCCAGCAGCTTTAGCGGGCCCTTGGATGAGCAGTTCTTC CASSFSGPLDEQFF
TRBJ1-1 TRBV5-1 15 NA TRBD1 TGCGCCAGCCACCGGGACAGGGCCCTGAACACTGAAGCTTTCTTT CASHRDRALNTEAFF
TRBJ1-2 TRBV2 11 few NA TGTGCCAGCCGCAGGGTGGGTGGCTACACCTTC CASRRVGGYTF
TRBJ2-7 TRBV7-9 17 NA TRBD2 TGTGCCAGCACCCCGGGACTAGCGGATATCCGTTCCTACGAGCAGTACTTC CASTPGLADIRSYEQYF
TRBJ2-7 TRBV29-1 14 many TRBD1 TGCAGCGTCCGCCGGACAGGGAGCTCCTACGAGCAGTACTTC CSVRRTGSSYEQYF
TRBJ2-7 TRBV27 15 many NA TGTGCCAGCAGTTTATCACCTAGCGATCCCTACGAGCAGTACTTC CASSLSPSDPYEQYF
TRBJ1-2 TRBV12-5 14 once NA TGTGCTAGTGGTACTGGACAAGGCAGGGATGGCTACACCTTC CASGTGQGRDGYTF
TRBJ1-1 TRBV3-1 14 NA NA TGTGCCAGCAGCCAAGTCGCAGGGAGAGCTGAAGCTTTCTTT CASSQVAGRAEAFF
TRBJ2-3 TRBV2 17 NA NA TGTGCCAGCAGTGAGTCCCGGGACCCAGTGAGCACAGATACGCAGTATTTT CASSESRDPVSTDTQYF
TRBJ2-1 TRBV4-3 15 many TRBD2 TGCGCCAGCAGCCAAGGGGGCGGGAGATCCCCTGAGCAGTTCTTC CASSQGGGRSPEQFF
TRBJ1-5 TRBV12-3/TRBV12-4 13 few NA TGTGCCAGCAGTTCGTTCGGGAATCAGCCCCAGCATTTT CASSSFGNQPQHF